This TCR beta chain was recorded in a study of CD8 T cells in ankylosing spondylitis. The CDR3 has 17 residues. Trimming removed 4 bases at V and 1 base at J, with 15 bases between. CDR1 and CDR2 (germline): SGHRS, YFSETQ. This clonotype appeared many times. Its antigen is unknown. Quantitative barcoded 5'-RACE was used to prepare TCR beta libraries. TCRdb re-derived calls from the 5' RACE reads in MiXCR, one entry per CDR3 protein. The sample shows 350,000 or so distinct CDR3 sequences, around a tenth of them seen only once. Study outcomes and limitations: Relatively rare in peripheral blood, disease-linked clones were also CD8+. Characteristic, it appeared, of ankylosing spondylitis blood was a TCR beta motif of about eight highly homologous variants.

The TCR was taken from a female donor with ankylosing spondylitis or in good health (not recorded which). The chain links TRBV5-1 to TRBJ2-6; D not certain. Sequenced sample: blood, either unsorted or a sorted T cell fraction (not recorded which). DNA for the CDR3: TGCGCCAGCAGCCCGATTCCTCAGGATTCTGGGGCCAACGTCCTGACTTTC. Translation gives CASSPIPQDSGANVLTF.